The rows below give T cell receptor beta chains drawn from one sample of a study of long-term antiretroviral therapy in people with HIV. Using immunoSEQ multiplex PCR, the repertoire was profiled, and TCRdb retains in-frame clones only, with some absent. The sample holds tens of thousands of clones, 75% to 90% seen once. The sequencing used unsorted PBMCs, collected 1 year after starting antiretroviral therapy. The receptor source for this set is a man aged 18 to 29 with HIV. Each CDR3 is given with its conserved first and last residue. Each record gives: V gene, D gene, J gene, clone size, CDR3 DNA, CDR3 protein. D genes are given only for firm matches. Expanded clones are given a class, and other clones once, few, many or no size at all.

V gene: TRBV7-7; D gene: TRBD2; J gene: TRBJ2-1; clone size: NA; CDR3 DNA: TGTGCTAGCAGCTTAGGGACTAGCGGTCTCAATGAGCAGTTCTTC; CDR3 protein: CASSLGTSGLNEQFF
V gene: TRBV5-8; D gene: NA; J gene: TRBJ2-3; clone size: NA; CDR3 DNA: TGTGCCAGCAGCTTGTGGGGAACAGATACGCAGTATTTT; CDR3 protein: CASSLWGTDTQYF
V gene: TRBV11-2; D gene: TRBD1; J gene: TRBJ1-2; clone size: NA; CDR3 DNA: TGTGCCAGCAGCGTCGGAGCCGGGACAGCCTATGGCTACACCTTC; CDR3 protein: CASSVGAGTAYGYTF
V gene: TRBV7-2; D gene: NA; J gene: TRBJ2-7; clone size: NA; CDR3 DNA: TGTGCCAGCAGCCCAGACGGGTACTACGAGCAGTACTTC; CDR3 protein: CASSPDGYYEQYF
V gene: TRBV28; D gene: NA; J gene: TRBJ1-1; clone size: once; CDR3 DNA: TGTGCCAGCAGAATCATTCGCACAGGAATGAACACTGAAGCTTTCTTT; CDR3 protein: CASRIIRTGMNTEAFF
V gene: TRBV7-2; D gene: NA; J gene: TRBJ2-4; clone size: NA; CDR3 DNA: TGTGCCAGCAGCTTAGCCCCAGGGTCAAACATTCAGTACTTC; CDR3 protein: CASSLAPGSNIQYF
V gene: TRBV18; D gene: NA; J gene: TRBJ2-3; clone size: once; CDR3 DNA: TGTGCCAGCTCACCCCCTAGCACAGATACGCAGTATTTT; CDR3 protein: CASSPPSTDTQYF
V gene: TRBV27; D gene: NA; J gene: TRBJ1-5; clone size: few; CDR3 DNA: TGTGCCAGCAGTTCCGACGGGGGTGAGAATCAGCCCCAGCATTTT; CDR3 protein: CASSSDGGENQPQHF
V gene: TRBV29-1; D gene: NA; J gene: TRBJ1-1; clone size: NA; CDR3 DNA: TGCAGCGTTGAAAGGCGGTTGAACACTGAAGCTTTCTTT; CDR3 protein: CSVERRLNTEAFF
V gene: TRBV27; D gene: TRBD1; J gene: TRBJ1-1; clone size: NA; CDR3 DNA: TGTGCCAGCAGTTTATCGACAGGGGGCATGACTGAAGCTTTCTTT; CDR3 protein: CASSLSTGGMTEAFF
V gene: TRBV12-5; D gene: NA; J gene: TRBJ1-5; clone size: NA; CDR3 DNA: TGTGCTAGTGGTTTGGTACTGGCCCGGGGGCTAAAGCAGCCCCAGCATTTT; CDR3 protein: CASGLVLARGLKQPQHF
V gene: TRBV19; D gene: TRBD1; J gene: TRBJ2-7; clone size: NA; CDR3 DNA: TGTGCCAGTACCACAGGGGGCGAGCAGTACTTC; CDR3 protein: CASTTGGEQYF
V gene: TRBV5-8; D gene: NA; J gene: TRBJ1-5; clone size: NA; CDR3 DNA: TGTGCCAGCAGCCCGTCCGGGACCGCCTTCTACAATCAGCCCCAGCATTTT; CDR3 protein: CASSPSGTAFYNQPQHF
V gene: TRBV6-1; D gene: NA; J gene: TRBJ1-1; clone size: NA; CDR3 DNA: TGTGCCAGCAGTGAAGGTTATGGGATGACGCTAGAAGCTTTCTTT; CDR3 protein: CASSEGYGMTLEAFF
V gene: TRBV7-3; D gene: TRBD2; J gene: TRBJ2-2; clone size: NA; CDR3 DNA: TGTGCCAGCAGCGCGACTAGCGGAGTGAACACCGGGGAGCTGTTTTTT; CDR3 protein: CASSATSGVNTGELFF
V gene: TRBV19; D gene: TRBD1; J gene: TRBJ1-2; clone size: few; CDR3 DNA: TGTGCCAGTAGAGACAGGGGCTTGGGCTACACCTTC; CDR3 protein: CASRDRGLGYTF
V gene: TRBV27; D gene: NA; J gene: TRBJ1-2; clone size: NA; CDR3 DNA: TGTGCCAGCAGTTCCCAGGCAAGCTATGGCTACACCTTC; CDR3 protein: CASSSQASYGYTF
V gene: TRBV4-1; D gene: TRBD1; J gene: TRBJ2-1; clone size: NA; CDR3 DNA: TGCGCCAGCGGGTCGGACAGGGGGAACATTAATGAGCAGTTCTTC; CDR3 protein: CASGSDRGNINEQFF
V gene: TRBV7-6; D gene: TRBD2; J gene: TRBJ2-7; clone size: NA; CDR3 DNA: TGTGCCAGCAGCTTCGAGACTAGCGGGAGCTCCTACGAGCAGTACTTC; CDR3 protein: CASSFETSGSSYEQYF
V gene: TRBV18; D gene: NA; J gene: TRBJ2-5; clone size: NA; CDR3 DNA: TGTGCCAGCTCACCATCCGGATATCTACAAGAGACCCAGTACTTC; CDR3 protein: CASSPSGYLQETQYF
V gene: TRBV7-6; D gene: NA; J gene: TRBJ1-1; clone size: few; CDR3 DNA: TGTGCCAGCAGCCTTGGACGGCAGAACACTGAAGCTTTCTTT; CDR3 protein: CASSLGRQNTEAFF
V gene: TRBV19; D gene: TRBD1; J gene: TRBJ1-1; clone size: NA; CDR3 DNA: TGTGCCAGCTCCGGGACAGGATGGACTGAAGCTTTCTTT; CDR3 protein: CASSGTGWTEAFF
V gene: TRBV19; D gene: TRBD1; J gene: TRBJ1-1; clone size: NA; CDR3 DNA: TGTGCCAGTACCCCCAGGGGGGGGTCCTACACTGAAGCTTTCTTT; CDR3 protein: CASTPRGGSYTEAFF
V gene: TRBV6-5; D gene: NA; J gene: TRBJ1-1; clone size: NA; CDR3 DNA: TGTGCCAGCAGGTCCTCCAAGAACACTGAAGCTTTCTTT; CDR3 protein: CASRSSKNTEAFF
V gene: TRBV14; D gene: TRBD2; J gene: TRBJ2-1; clone size: NA; CDR3 DNA: TGTGCCAGCAGCCAAGGGGGGGGCTACAATGAGCAGTTCTTC; CDR3 protein: CASSQGGGYNEQFF
V gene: TRBV19; D gene: TRBD1; J gene: TRBJ1-1; clone size: NA; CDR3 DNA: TGTGCCAGTAGTACGACAGGGAGGACGACCACTGAAGCTTTCTTT; CDR3 protein: CASSTTGRTTTEAFF
V gene: TRBV19; D gene: TRBD1; J gene: TRBJ2-7; clone size: NA; CDR3 DNA: TGTGCCAGTAGTATGGGGTACATAGGGACAGGCTCCTACGAGCAGTACTTC; CDR3 protein: CASSMGYIGTGSYEQYF
V gene: TRBV10-3; D gene: NA; J gene: TRBJ1-3; clone size: NA; CDR3 DNA: TGTGCCATCACCCTAGGGGAGAGAAACACCATATATTTT; CDR3 protein: CAITLGERNTIYF
V gene: TRBV20-1; D gene: NA; J gene: TRBJ1-1; clone size: NA; CDR3 DNA: TGCAGTGCTAGAAGTGACACTGAAGCTTTCTTT; CDR3 protein: CSARSDTEAFF
V gene: TRBV19; D gene: NA; J gene: TRBJ2-1; clone size: NA; CDR3 DNA: TGTGCCAGTAAGGAGGAATACAATGAGCAGTTCTTC; CDR3 protein: CASKEEYNEQFF
V gene: TRBV5-1; D gene: NA; J gene: TRBJ2-6; clone size: NA; CDR3 DNA: TGCGCCAGCAGCTTCGGGTTTGGGGCCAACGTCCTGACTTTC; CDR3 protein: CASSFGFGANVLTF
V gene: TRBV12-1; D gene: NA; J gene: TRBJ2-7; clone size: NA; CDR3 DNA: TGTGCCAGCAGCTTAGCAAGAGGGGGGACAGGGAGTTCGTACGAGCAGTACTTC; CDR3 protein: CASSLARGGTGSSYEQYF
V gene: TRBV7-6; D gene: TRBD1; J gene: TRBJ2-5; clone size: NA; CDR3 DNA: TGTGCCAGCAGCTTAGCGGGACAGGGGCAAGAGACCCAGTACTTC; CDR3 protein: CASSLAGQGQETQYF
V gene: TRBV15; D gene: NA; J gene: TRBJ1-1; clone size: NA; CDR3 DNA: TGTGCCACCAGCAGAGTCCGTCGGGGCACTGAAGCTTTCTTT; CDR3 protein: CATSRVRRGTEAFF
V gene: TRBV5-4; D gene: NA; J gene: TRBJ2-7; clone size: few; CDR3 DNA: TGTGCCAGCAGCCCGGGAAAGCCCTACGAGCAGTACTTC; CDR3 protein: CASSPGKPYEQYF
V gene: TRBV10-3; D gene: TRBD2; J gene: TRBJ2-3; clone size: once; CDR3 DNA: TGTGCCATCAGTGGAAAGCGGGAGGGCCTCACAGATACGCAGTATTTT; CDR3 protein: CAISGKREGLTDTQYF
V gene: TRBV6-5; D gene: NA; J gene: TRBJ2-3; clone size: NA; CDR3 DNA: TGTGCCAGCAGTTACCCAGAAGGGGAAGGCACAGATACGCAGTATTTT; CDR3 protein: CASSYPEGEGTDTQYF
V gene: TRBV9; D gene: TRBD1; J gene: TRBJ2-7; clone size: few; CDR3 DNA: TGTGCCAGCAGCTCCCACCGACAGGGGGCTGACGAGCAGTACTTC; CDR3 protein: CASSSHRQGADEQYF
V gene: TRBV27; D gene: TRBD1; J gene: TRBJ2-7; clone size: once; CDR3 DNA: TGTGCCAGCAGTCTACGATATACTCCGACCGGGACAGGCTACGAGCAGTACTTC; CDR3 protein: CASSLRYTPTGTGYEQYF
V gene: TRBV7-2; D gene: NA; J gene: TRBJ2-7; clone size: NA; CDR3 DNA: TGTGCCAGCAGCTTAGCGGGGCAGGGCCCCTACGAGCAGTACTTC; CDR3 protein: CASSLAGQGPYEQYF
V gene: TRBV7-6; D gene: NA; J gene: TRBJ2-5; clone size: NA; CDR3 DNA: TGTGCCAGCAGCATATTAGGGTCTCAAGAGACCCAGTACTTC; CDR3 protein: CASSILGSQETQYF
V gene: TRBV6-5; D gene: NA; J gene: TRBJ1-1; clone size: NA; CDR3 DNA: TGTGCCAGCAGTTTCAGTACAGGGCACACTGAAGCTTTCTTT; CDR3 protein: CASSFSTGHTEAFF
V gene: TRBV7-8; D gene: NA; J gene: TRBJ2-3; clone size: NA; CDR3 DNA: TGTGCCAGCAGCTTAGTACGGGCCCGCACAGATACGCAGTATTTT; CDR3 protein: CASSLVRARTDTQYF
V gene: TRBV28; D gene: NA; J gene: TRBJ2-1; clone size: NA; CDR3 DNA: TGTGCCAGCAGTCCTCTGGGGGTGGAGTCGAATGAGCAGTTCTTC; CDR3 protein: CASSPLGVESNEQFF
V gene: TRBV19; D gene: TRBD1; J gene: TRBJ1-3; clone size: NA; CDR3 DNA: TGTGCCAGTAGTGTGGGACAGGGGTTATCTGGAAACACCATATATTTT; CDR3 protein: CASSVGQGLSGNTIYF
V gene: TRBV6-1; D gene: TRBD1; J gene: TRBJ1-2; clone size: NA; CDR3 DNA: TGTGCCAGCAGTGGACGGGACAGGGGGTTGGTTTCTTATGGCTACACCTTC; CDR3 protein: CASSGRDRGLVSYGYTF
V gene: TRBV28; D gene: TRBD1; J gene: TRBJ1-1; clone size: NA; CDR3 DNA: TGTGCCAGCAGCCCCGGAAGGGGGCGAACTGAAGCTTTCTTT; CDR3 protein: CASSPGRGRTEAFF
V gene: TRBV5-1; D gene: NA; J gene: TRBJ1-1; clone size: NA; CDR3 DNA: TGCGCCAGCAGCTTGGGAGGGGGGAAGAAGCGTGAAACTGAAGCTTTCTTT; CDR3 protein: CASSLGGGKKRETEAFF
V gene: TRBV7-8; D gene: NA; J gene: TRBJ2-7; clone size: NA; CDR3 DNA: TGTGCCAGCAGCTTAATAGGGACGGGGGCTTCCTACGAGCAGTACTTC; CDR3 protein: CASSLIGTGASYEQYF
V gene: TRBV10-3; D gene: TRBD1; J gene: TRBJ2-7; clone size: NA; CDR3 DNA: TGTGCCATCAGTGAGTCTCACAGGGGTGAACCCTACGAGCAGTACTTC; CDR3 protein: CAISESHRGEPYEQYF
V gene: TRBV27; D gene: NA; J gene: TRBJ1-6; clone size: NA; CDR3 DNA: TGTGCCAGCAGTTTATCGAGGCGACGGGATAATTCACCCCTCCACTTT; CDR3 protein: CASSLSRRRDNSPLHF
V gene: TRBV7-8; D gene: TRBD2; J gene: TRBJ2-7; clone size: NA; CDR3 DNA: TGTGCCAGCAGCCTGGGGGGGAGATACTTAACGGACGAGCAGTACTTC; CDR3 protein: CASSLGGRYLTDEQYF
V gene: TRBV5-1; D gene: NA; J gene: TRBJ2-1; clone size: once; CDR3 DNA: TGCGCCAGCAGCTTGTCACAGTCTCATCACAATGAGCAGTTCTTC; CDR3 protein: CASSLSQSHHNEQFF
V gene: TRBV28; D gene: NA; J gene: TRBJ2-1; clone size: NA; CDR3 DNA: TGTGCCAGCAACGAAGTCCGACCCTCCTACAATGAGCAGTTCTTC; CDR3 protein: CASNEVRPSYNEQFF
V gene: TRBV9; D gene: NA; J gene: TRBJ2-1; clone size: NA; CDR3 DNA: TGTGCCAGCAGCGGAACAGGTATCTGGAATGAGCAGTTCTTC; CDR3 protein: CASSGTGIWNEQFF
V gene: TRBV4-1; D gene: NA; J gene: TRBJ1-4; clone size: NA; CDR3 DNA: TGCGCCAGCAGCCAAGGGACTTCGGAAAAACTGTTTTTT; CDR3 protein: CASSQGTSEKLFF
V gene: TRBV7-8; D gene: TRBD1; J gene: TRBJ1-1; clone size: NA; CDR3 DNA: TGTGCCAGCAGCTTAACAGGGGGTCCTAGGAACACTGAAGCTTTCTTT; CDR3 protein: CASSLTGGPRNTEAFF
V gene: TRBV5-4; D gene: NA; J gene: TRBJ2-2; clone size: NA; CDR3 DNA: TGTGCCAGCAGCTTGAGGGGATACACCGGGGAGCTGTTTTTT; CDR3 protein: CASSLRGYTGELFF